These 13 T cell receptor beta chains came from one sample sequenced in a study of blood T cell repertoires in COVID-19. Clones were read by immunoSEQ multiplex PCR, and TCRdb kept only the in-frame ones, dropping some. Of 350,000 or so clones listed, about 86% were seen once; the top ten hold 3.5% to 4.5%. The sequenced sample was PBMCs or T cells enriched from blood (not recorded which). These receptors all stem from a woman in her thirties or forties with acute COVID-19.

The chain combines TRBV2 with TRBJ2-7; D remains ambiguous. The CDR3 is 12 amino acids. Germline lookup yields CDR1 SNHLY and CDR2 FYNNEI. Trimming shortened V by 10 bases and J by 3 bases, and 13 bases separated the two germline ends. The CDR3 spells CATSPSYYEQYF. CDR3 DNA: TGTGCCACCTCCCCGTCCTACTACGAGCAGTACTTC.

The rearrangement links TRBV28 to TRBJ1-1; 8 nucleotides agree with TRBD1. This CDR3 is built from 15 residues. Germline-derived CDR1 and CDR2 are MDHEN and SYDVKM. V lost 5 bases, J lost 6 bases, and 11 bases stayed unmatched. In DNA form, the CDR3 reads TGTGCCAGCAGTGATCCGGGACAGGCCAAACCTGAAGCTTTCTTT. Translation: CASSDPGQAKPEAFF.

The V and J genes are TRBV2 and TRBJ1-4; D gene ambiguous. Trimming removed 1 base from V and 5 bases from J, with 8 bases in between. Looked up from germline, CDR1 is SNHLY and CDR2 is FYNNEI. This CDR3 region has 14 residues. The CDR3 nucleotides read TGTGCCAGCAGTGAAGGGAGAGCAAATGAAAAACTGTTTTTT. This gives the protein CASSEGRANEKLFF.

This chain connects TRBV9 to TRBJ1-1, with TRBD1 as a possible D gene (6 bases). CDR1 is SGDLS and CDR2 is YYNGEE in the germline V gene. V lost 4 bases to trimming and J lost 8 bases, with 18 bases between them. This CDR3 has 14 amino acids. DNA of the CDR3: TGTGCCAGCAGCCCCCCATTCTTGGGGGCGGAAGCTTTCTTT. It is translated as CASSPPFLGAEAFF.

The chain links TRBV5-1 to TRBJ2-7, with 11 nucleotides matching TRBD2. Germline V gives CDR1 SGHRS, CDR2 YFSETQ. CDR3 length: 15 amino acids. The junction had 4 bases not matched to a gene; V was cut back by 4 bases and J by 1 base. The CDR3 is CASSPRTSGSYEQYF. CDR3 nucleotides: TGCGCCAGCAGCCCCCGGACTAGCGGGTCCTACGAGCAGTACTTC.

The CDR3 region is CASSQVDRVSTEAFF. The CDR3 DNA reads TGCGCCAGCAGCCAAGTGGACAGGGTCAGCACTGAAGCTTTCTTT. V and J are TRBV4-3 and TRBJ1-1; TRBD1 matches 8 bases. Germline trimming cut 1 base from V and 4 bases from J; bases unmatched to any gene: 5. This CDR3 has 15 residues. Per germline, CDR1 LGHNA and CDR2 YSLEER.

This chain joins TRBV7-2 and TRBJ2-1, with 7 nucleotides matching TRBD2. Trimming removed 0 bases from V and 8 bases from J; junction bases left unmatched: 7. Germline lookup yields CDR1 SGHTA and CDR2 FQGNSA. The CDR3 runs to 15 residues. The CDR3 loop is CASSLAPAGRDEQFF. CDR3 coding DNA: TGTGCCAGCAGCTTAGCGCCAGCGGGGAGGGATGAGCAGTTCTTC.

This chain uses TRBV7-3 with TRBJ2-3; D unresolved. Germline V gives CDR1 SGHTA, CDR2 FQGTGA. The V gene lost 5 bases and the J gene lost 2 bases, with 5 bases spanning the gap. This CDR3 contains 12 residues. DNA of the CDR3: TGTGCCAGCAGCCCCAACACAGATACGCAGTATTTT. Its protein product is CASSPNTDTQYF.

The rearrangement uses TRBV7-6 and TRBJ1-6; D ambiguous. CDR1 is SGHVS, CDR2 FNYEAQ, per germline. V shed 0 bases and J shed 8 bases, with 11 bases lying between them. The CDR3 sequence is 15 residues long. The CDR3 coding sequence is TGTGCCAGCAGCTTAGCGAGGGCAGTTGATTCACCCCTCCACTTT. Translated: CASSLARAVDSPLHF.

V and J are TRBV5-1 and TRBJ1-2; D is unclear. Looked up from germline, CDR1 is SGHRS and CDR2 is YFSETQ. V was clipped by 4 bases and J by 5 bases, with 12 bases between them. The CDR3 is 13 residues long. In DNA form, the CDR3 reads TGCGCCAGCAGCACCGGGGAGATATATGGCTACACCTTC. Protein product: CASSTGEIYGYTF. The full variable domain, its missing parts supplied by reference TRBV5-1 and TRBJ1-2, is KAGVTQTPRYLIKTRGQQVTLSCSPISGHRSVSWYQQTPGQGLQFLFEYFSETQRNKGNFPGRFSGRQFSNSRSEMNVSTLELGDSALYLCASSTGEIYGYTFGSGTRLTVV.

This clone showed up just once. In nucleotides, the CDR3 is TGTGCCAGCAGTTTTTCGAGTGCCTACGAGCAGTACTTC. Encoded protein: CASSFSSAYEQYF. This chain uses TRBV12-3 or TRBV12-4 with TRBJ2-7; D is uncertain. V shed 3 bases and J shed 2 bases, with 8 bases lying between them. CDR3 size: 13 residues.

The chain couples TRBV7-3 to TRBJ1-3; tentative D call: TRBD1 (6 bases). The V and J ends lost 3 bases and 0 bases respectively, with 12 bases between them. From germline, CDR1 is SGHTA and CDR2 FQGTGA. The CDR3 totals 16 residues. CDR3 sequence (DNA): TGTGCCAGCAGCTTGGGGGGGCCCAGCTCTGGAAACACCATATATTTT. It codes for CASSLGGPSSGNTIYF.

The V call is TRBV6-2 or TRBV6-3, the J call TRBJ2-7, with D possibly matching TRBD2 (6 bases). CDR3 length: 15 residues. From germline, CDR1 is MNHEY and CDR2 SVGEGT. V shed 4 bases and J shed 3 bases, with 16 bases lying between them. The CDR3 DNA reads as TGTGCCAGCAGTTTCCTCGCGGAGGGTAGCTACGAGCAGTACTTC. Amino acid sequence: CASSFLAEGSYEQYF.